The 32 T cell receptor beta chains listed next were all sequenced from one sample in a study of T cells in tuberculosis. The data were produced by immunoSEQ multiplex PCR, yet TCRdb's version contains in-frame clones alone and is incomplete. The sample includes 35,000 to 40,000 clones, almost 95% of them seen just once. The sequenced sample consisted of PBMCs. The source of these receptors is a donor aged 10-29 years with latent tuberculosis or without tuberculosis infection. Some clones in this sample may be carry-over from other donors' samples.

This chain links TRBV21-1 with TRBJ1-1; the table's D gene call, TRBD1, was not cross checked with the DNA. TRBV21-1 is given as a pseudogene. CDR3 length: 14 residues. The CDR3 sequence: CASSKADRDTEAFF. The CDR3 coding sequence is TGTGCCAGCAGCAAAGCGGACAGGGACACTGAAGCTTTCTTT.

V is TRBV9 and J is TRBJ2-1; 8 bases fit TRBD2. The V segment lost 0 bases and the J segment 6 bases; nucleotides outside the gene matches: 11. The CDR3 length is 17 residues. Per germline, CDR1 SGDLS and CDR2 YYNGEE. The CDR3 sequence is CASSVVPGGFLSNEQFF. The CDR3 coding sequence is TGTGCCAGCAGCGTAGTTCCGGGGGGGTTTTTGTCCAATGAGCAGTTCTTC.

The chain is built from TRBV7-9 and TRBJ2-7, with D possibly TRBD1 on 6 matching bases. The CDR3 loop spans 13 amino acids. V dropped 5 bases and J dropped 5 bases, with 13 bases sitting between them. The germline V gene has CDR1 SEHNR and CDR2 FQNEAQ (reference sequence). In DNA, the CDR3 is TGTGCCAGCAGCCAGGGGTTGGGCGACGAGCAGTACTTC. It encodes CASSQGLGDEQYF.

The chain uses TRBV5-4 and TRBJ1-2, with D possibly TRBD1 on 5 matching bases. This CDR3 is built from 16 residues. Between the trimmed V and J ends, which lost 3 bases and 5 bases, there was a span of 20 bases. Germline assignment: CDR1 SGHNT and CDR2 YYREEE (reference sequence). CDR3 region: CASSSTPGTGLYGYTF. CDR3 in DNA: TGTGCCAGCAGCTCGACACCCGGGACCGGACTATATGGCTACACCTTC.

J is TRBJ1-3 and V is TRBV30; D not certain. Germline CDR1 reads GTSNPN; CDR2 reads SVGIG (reference sequence). This CDR3 comprises 15 residues. V was pared by 5 bases and J by 0 bases, with 14 bases between. This CDR3 reads CAWAGGQSSGNTIYF. CDR3 DNA sequence: TGTGCCTGGGCGGGTGGGCAGAGCTCTGGAAACACCATATATTTT.

The chain combines TRBV5-6 with TRBJ1-6, with D tentatively TRBD1 (6 bases). CDR1 is SGHDT, CDR2 YYEEEE, per germline. The CDR3 is 13 amino acids. V lost 5 bases and J lost 6, with 9 bases in between. Here the CDR3 DNA reads TGTGCCAGCAGGGTCAGGGGTAATTCACCCCTCCACTTT. Translation gives CASRVRGNSPLHF. Full variable domain (outside the CDR3, taken from reference TRBV5-6 and TRBJ1-6): DAGVTQSPTHLIKTRGQQVTLRCSPKSGHDTVSWYQQALGQGPQFIFQYYEEEERQRGNFPDRFSGHQFPNYSSELNVNALLLGDSALYLCASRVRGNSPLHFGNGTRLTVT.

This CDR3 reads CASSPAGQTNYGYTF. The CDR3 DNA sequence: TGTGCCAGCTCACCGGCGGGACAGACAAACTATGGCTACACCTTC. This chain uses TRBV18 with TRBJ1-2, with 7 bases aligning to TRBD1. Germline V CDR1 and CDR2: KGHSH, LQKENI. Losses at the gene ends were 3 bases for V and 2 bases for J; bases not matched to a gene: 6. This CDR3 contains 15 residues.

This chain links TRBV19 with TRBJ1-3, with 8 bases identical to TRBD1. J gave up 8 bases and V 2 bases, and 11 bases lay outside the gene matches. There are 16 residues in the CDR3. Looked up from germline, CDR1 is LNHDA and CDR2 is SQIVND (reference sequence). CDR3 sequence (DNA): TGTGCCAGTAGTATACTGGACAGGGCCGCGGGGGACACCATATATTTT. This gives the protein CASSILDRAAGDTIYF.

The V and J genes are TRBV19 and TRBJ2-3, with 11 bases aligning to TRBD2. This CDR3 is 16 amino acids long. Germline V gene data show CDR1 as LNHDA and CDR2 as SQIVND (reference sequence). With V trimmed by 2 bases and J by 3 bases, 4 bases remained unmatched. The CDR3 coding sequence is TGTGCCAGTAGTATAATGGTAGCGGGGGGGACAGATACGCAGTATTTT. This sequence encodes CASSIMVAGGTDTQYF. Combining the CDR3 with reference TRBV19 and TRBJ2-3 gives the whole variable domain DGGITQSPKYLFRKEGQNVTLSCEQNLNHDAMYWYRQDPGQGLRLIYYSQIVNDFQKGDIAEGYSVSREKKESFPLTVTSAQKNPTAFYLCASSIMVAGGTDTQYFGPGTRLTVL.

The V call is TRBV7-2, the J call TRBJ1-1; 7 nucleotides align to TRBD1. V lost 0 bases to trimming and J lost 11 bases; unmatched junction nucleotides: 12. Germline V gene lookup returns CDR1 SGHTA and CDR2 FQGNSA. The CDR3 extends over 15 amino acids. The CDR3 spells CASSLARGPGVVAFF. CDR3 nucleotide sequence: TGTGCCAGCAGCTTAGCAAGGGGGCCCGGGGTTGTTGCTTTCTTT.

The chain recombines TRBV30 with TRBJ2-3, with a possible D match to TRBD1 (6 bases). Per germline, CDR1 GTSNPN and CDR2 SVGIG (reference sequence). The CDR3 is 14 residues long. The V end was cut by 2 bases, the J end by 4 bases, with 13 bases between. As DNA, the CDR3 is TGTGCCTGGAGTACAGGGATAGAATCAGATACGCAGTATTTT. Its translation: CAWSTGIESDTQYF.

This clone was recorded only once. This chain links TRBV7-2 with TRBJ2-7, with D possibly being TRBD1 (5 bases). The CDR3 contains 12 residues. With 8 bases removed from V and 1 base from J, the gap between germline ends came to 9 bases. Germline CDR1 and CDR2: SGHTA and FQGNSA. The CDR3 region has the DNA TGTGCCAGCGGGGCAGCATCCTACGAGCAGTACGTC. This codes for CASGAASYEQYV.

The genes are TRBV4-1 and TRBJ1-3; D is possibly TRBD1 (6 bases). Deletions cut 4 bases from V and 2 bases from J, with 15 bases between. Germline CDR1 MGHRA, CDR2 YSYEKL. The CDR3 contains 16 residues. The CDR3 sequence is CASSPRRQGPGNTIYF. Written as DNA, the CDR3 is TGCGCCAGCAGCCCCAGGCGGCAGGGGCCTGGAAACACCATATATTTT.

The chain carries TRBV27 and TRBJ1-4; D gene uncertain. Germline CDR1 MNHEY, CDR2 SMNVEV (reference sequence). With 6 bases removed from V and 0 bases from J, the gap between germline ends came to 5 bases. The CDR3 has 13 amino acids. CDR3 nucleotide sequence: TGTGCCAGCAGGGCTGCAACTAATGAAAAACTGTTTTTT. Protein: CASRAATNEKLFF.

This rearrangement joins TRBV4-3 to TRBJ2-7, with D unresolved. Germline values: CDR1 LGHNA, CDR2 YSLEER. V was cut by 4 bases and J by 3 bases, with 16 bases left in between. The CDR3 has 15 amino acids. The CDR3 region has the DNA TGCGCCAGCAGCCCCGGAAGTGGGCGTATCTACGAGCAGTACTTC. This sequence encodes CASSPGSGRIYEQYF.

The rearrangement uses TRBV7-2 and TRBJ1-4; tentatively, D is TRBD1 (5 bases). Trimming pared 3 bases from V and 13 bases from J, leaving 21 bases between. Per the germline V gene, CDR1 is SGHTA and CDR2 is FQGNSA. CDR3 length: 15 amino acids. CDR3 sequence: CASSLGGTNAQGLFF. In DNA, the CDR3 is TGTGCCAGCAGCTTGGGGGGGACGAATGCCCAGGGACTGTTTTTT.

CDR3 protein: CASSLKGVTSTDTQYF. Written as DNA, the CDR3 is TGTGCCAGCAGCTTAAAGGGAGTCACTAGCACAGATACGCAGTATTTT. V and J are TRBV13 and TRBJ2-3; tentatively, D is TRBD2 (5 bases). CDR3 size: 16 residues. V lost 2 bases, J lost 0 bases, and 12 bases lay in between. Germline CDR1 reads PRHDT; CDR2 reads FYEKMQ (reference sequence).

DNA for the CDR3: TGTGCCATCAGTGCCGGACTAGGAGCCTACGAGCAGTACGTC. Encoded protein: CAISAGLGAYEQYV. The chain joins TRBV10-3 to TRBJ2-7; 7 positions agree with TRBD2. The CDR3 totals 14 residues. V lost 4 bases to trimming and J lost 2 bases; unmatched junction nucleotides: 5. Germline-derived CDR1 and CDR2 are ENHRY and SYGVKD.

V is TRBV29-1 and J is TRBJ1-1; weak D call: TRBD1 (5 bases). Germline V lookup: CDR1 SQVTM, CDR2 ANQGSEA. With 5 bases removed from V and 7 bases from J, the gap between germline ends came to 23 bases. The length of the CDR3 is 15 residues. DNA for the CDR3: TGCAGCGTTCTAGCCGACACCGGGGGGGTCCATGAAGCTTTCTTT. This gives the protein CSVLADTGGVHEAFF. The variable domain in full, completed from reference TRBV29-1 and TRBJ1-1, reads SAVISQKPSRDICQRGTSLTIQCQVDSQVTMMFWYRQQPGQSLTLIATANQGSEATYESGFVIDKFPISRPNLTFSTLTVSNMSPEDSSIYLCSVLADTGGVHEAFFGQGTRLTVV.

The J gene is TRBJ2-3, the V gene TRBV30; D remains ambiguous. The germline V gene encodes CDR1 GTSNPN and CDR2 SVGIG (reference sequence). The CDR3 is 14 amino acids. V was cut by 5 bases and J by 1 base, with 13 bases left in between. CDR3 coding DNA: TGTGCCTGGGACACCACCTCTGGCACAGATACGCAGTATTTT. It yields the protein CAWDTTSGTDTQYF.

This rearrangement joins TRBV30 to TRBJ1-5; D is undetermined. The germline CDR1 and CDR2 sequences are GTSNPN and SVGIG (reference sequence). The CDR3 contains 15 residues. The ends were cut back, 2 bases at V and 0 bases at J, with 11 bases in the middle. CDR3 loop: CAWSSGQNSNQPQHF. In nucleotides, the CDR3 is TGTGCCTGGAGTTCTGGGCAGAATAGCAATCAGCCCCAGCATTTT.

The chain combines TRBV9 with TRBJ2-1, with TRBD1 matching over 8 bases. The CDR3 has 15 residues. After removal of 1 base from V and 8 bases from J, the junction contained 8 bases not matched to a gene. Germline CDR1 and CDR2: SGDLS and YYNGEE. For the CDR3, the DNA is TGTGCCAGCAGCGTAAAGGGCAGGGGGCCATATGAGCAGTTCTTC. Its protein is CASSVKGRGPYEQFF. Supplemented by reference TRBV9 and TRBJ2-1, the full variable domain reads DSGVTQTPKHLITATGQRVTLRCSPRSGDLSVYWYQQSLDQGLQFLIQYYNGEERAKGNILERFSAQQFPDLHSELNLSSLELGDSALYFCASSVKGRGPYEQFFGPGTRLTVL.

With regard to this clone: The sample carries other DNA sequences with the same CDR3. CDR3 nucleotide sequence: TGCGCCAGCAGTTCGGGGGGCTACGAGCAGTACTTC. It encodes CASSSGGYEQYF. The rearrangement links TRBV5-1 to TRBJ2-7, with 7 bases fitting TRBD2. Looked up from germline, CDR1 is SGHRS and CDR2 is YFSETQ. V shed 5 bases and J 3 bases; nucleotides not matched to a gene: 2. There are 12 residues in the CDR3.

For the CDR3, the DNA is TGTGCCAGCAGCTTAGTTGACGGGGATGGCTACACCTTC. Translated, it gives CASSLVDGDGYTF. This sequence joins TRBV11-2 and TRBJ1-2; D gene ambiguous. CDR1 and CDR2 from the germline V gene are SGHAT and FQNNGV. The CDR3 consists of 13 residues. V gave up 1 base and J gave up 6 bases, with 9 bases separating them.

V is TRBV10-3 and J is TRBJ2-6; TRBD1 matches at 9 bases. The CDR3 is 16 amino acids. After removal of 8 bases from V and 2 bases from J, the junction contained 7 bases not matched to a gene. Per germline, CDR1 ENHRY and CDR2 SYGVKD. The DNA for the CDR3 is TGTGCCATCCCGGGACAGGGTGATGCTGGGGCCAACGTCCTGACTTTC. The encoded protein is CAIPGQGDAGANVLTF.

The chain joins TRBV7-9 to TRBJ1-1; D possibly corresponds to TRBD1 (5 bases). This CDR3 is 13 amino acids long. V lost 5 bases, J lost 4 bases, and 11 bases lay in between. Germline-derived CDR1 and CDR2 are SEHNR and FQNEAQ (reference sequence). In DNA form, the CDR3 reads TGTGCCAGCAGCCTCGGGACTTCCACTGAAGCTTTCTTT. Its protein is CASSLGTSTEAFF.

This clone is a singleton in its sample. The chain employs TRBV2 and TRBJ2-2; maybe TRBD1 (5 bases). Trimming removed 5 bases at V and 6 bases at J, with 7 bases between. Germline lookup yields CDR1 SNHLY and CDR2 FYNNEI. This CDR3 contains 12 residues. The CDR3 reads CASSTGPGELFF. In DNA form, the CDR3 reads TGTGCCAGCAGTACAGGCCCCGGGGAGCTGTTTTTT.

The chain recombines TRBV29-1 with TRBJ1-4; a weak D match, TRBD1 (6 bases). The CDR3 sequence is 15 residues long. The V gene's germline CDR1 is SQVTM and CDR2 ANQGSEA. Trimming left V 4 bases short and J 3 bases short, with 15 bases between. The CDR3: CSVVTQGWANEKLFF. DNA of the CDR3: TGCAGCGTTGTGACCCAGGGGTGGGCTAATGAAAAACTGTTTTTT.

The chain combines TRBV4-3 with TRBJ1-2, with D possibly matching TRBD1 (5 bases). V was shortened by 0 bases and J by 7 bases, with 9 bases between the two germline ends. Germline values: CDR1 LGHNA, CDR2 YSLEER. The CDR3 has 13 residues. The CDR3 loop reads CASSQDAGGGYTF. CDR3 sequence (DNA): TGCGCCAGCAGCCAAGACGCCGGGGGTGGCTACACCTTC.

The rearrangement uses TRBV6-1 and TRBJ2-3; 7 bases fit TRBD1. The ends lost 2 bases at V and 3 bases at J; junction bases unmatched: 5. The CDR3 is 15 amino acids. Looked up from germline, CDR1 is MNHNS and CDR2 is SASEGT. The CDR3 loop reads CASSEYEGATDTQYF. The CDR3, as DNA: TGTGCCAGCAGTGAATATGAGGGGGCAACAGATACGCAGTATTTT.

V gene TRBV5-1 combines with J gene TRBJ1-1; TRBD1 agrees at 9 bases. Germline V gene lookup returns CDR1 SGHRS and CDR2 YFSETQ. With V trimmed by 4 bases and J by 4 bases, 8 bases remained unmatched. The CDR3 contains 15 residues. CDR3 amino acids: CASSVPGQGPTEAFF. DNA for the CDR3: TGCGCCAGCAGCGTACCGGGACAGGGTCCCACTGAAGCTTTCTTT. Based on the CDR3 plus reference TRBV5-1 and TRBJ1-1, the full variable domain is KAGVTQTPRYLIKTRGQQVTLSCSPISGHRSVSWYQQTPGQGLQFLFEYFSETQRNKGNFPGRFSGRQFSNSRSEMNVSTLELGDSALYLCASSVPGQGPTEAFFGQGTRLTVV.

The chain recombines TRBV6-4 with TRBJ2-3; 7 bases match TRBD1. J gave up 5 bases and V 5 bases, and 4 bases lay outside the gene matches. CDR3 length equals 13 residues. Per the germline V gene, CDR1 is MRHNA and CDR2 is SNTAGT. CDR3 DNA: TGTGCCAGCAGTCCCGGGACAGAAGATACGCAGTATTTT. This encodes CASSPGTEDTQYF.